The clone carrying this T cell receptor (beta chain) has a handful of counts. The antigen is unknown. This sample was taken from a study of blood T cells in healthy people across ages. Findings and limits, study-wide: Researchers said unsorted PBMCs prevented a conclusive naive versus antigen-experienced comparison.

V was trimmed by 7 bases and J by 0 bases, leaving 20 bases between them. CDR1 is SGDLS, CDR2 YYNGEE, per germline. CDR3 size: 16 residues. The second PCR ran roughly 7 to 12 cycles with a sample-barcoded 5' primer and J-beta primers. TCRdb ran MiXCR on the 5' RACE reads and lists one entry per CDR3 protein. The repertoire holds around 710,000 distinct CDR3 sequences, with around 40% as singletons. This chain connects TRBV9 to TRBJ2-7; perhaps TRBD2 as D (6 bases). Material for sequencing was blood. The receptor comes from a woman aged 55-69 years in good health. The CDR3 region is CASHGIVPGSSYEQYF. The CDR3 coding sequence is TGTGCCAGCCATGGGATTGTTCCCGGGAGCTCCTACGAGCAGTACTTC.